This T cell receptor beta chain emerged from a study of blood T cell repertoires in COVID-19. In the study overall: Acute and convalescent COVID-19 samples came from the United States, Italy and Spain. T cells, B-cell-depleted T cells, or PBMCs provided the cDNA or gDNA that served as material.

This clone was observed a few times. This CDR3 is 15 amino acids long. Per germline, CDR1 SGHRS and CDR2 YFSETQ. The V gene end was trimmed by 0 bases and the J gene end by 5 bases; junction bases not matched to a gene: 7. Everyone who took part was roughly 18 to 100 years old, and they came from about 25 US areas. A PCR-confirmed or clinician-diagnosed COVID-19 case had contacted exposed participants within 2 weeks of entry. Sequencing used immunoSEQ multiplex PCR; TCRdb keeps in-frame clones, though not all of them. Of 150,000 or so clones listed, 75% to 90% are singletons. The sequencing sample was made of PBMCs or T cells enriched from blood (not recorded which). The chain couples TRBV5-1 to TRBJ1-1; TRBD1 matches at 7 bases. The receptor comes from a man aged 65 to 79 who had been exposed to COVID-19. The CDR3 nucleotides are TGCGCCAGCAGCTTGGGACAGGGTGACAATACTGAAGCTTTCTTT. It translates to CASSLGQGDNTEAFF.